This is a list of T cell receptor beta chains from one sample in a study of somatic mutations in cytotoxic T cells in rheumatoid arthritis. Sequencing was performed with immunoSEQ multiplex PCR; in TCRdb, only in-frame clones are kept and a portion is missing. Among about 25,000 clones, just under 75% were seen once, and the ten largest hold approximately 9.4%. Material for sequencing was CD8+ T cells sorted from blood. The receptors originated from a woman younger than 35 in good health. The CDR3 runs from the conserved cysteine through the conserved F or W. The D gene is left open where the match is weak. Expanded clones get a size class; other rows say once, few or many, or leave the size out.

DNA	CDR3	V	D	J	size
TGTGCCAGTAGTTGGGGGACCCGGGGGCATACTGGCTACACCTTC	CASSWGTRGHTGYTF	TRBV19	NA	TRBJ1-2	NA
TGTGCCAGCAGCTTAGGCGGCGGGAATTCACCCCTCCACTTT	CASSLGGGNSPLHF	TRBV5-4	NA	TRBJ1-6	NA
TGTGCCAGCAGCCTCGGTTACAATGAGCAGTTCTTC	CASSLGYNEQFF	TRBV14	NA	TRBJ2-1	NA
TGTGCCTGGAGTGGGACGCCGGACTATGGCTACACCTTC	CAWSGTPDYGYTF	TRBV30	NA	TRBJ1-2	NA
TGTGCCAGCAGCCAAGAGGCCGAAGAAAGGGGACCTGGCTACACCTTC	CASSQEAEERGPGYTF	TRBV11-2	NA	TRBJ1-2	NA
TGTGCCAGCAGCTTAGACGGATACGAGCAGTACTTC	CASSLDGYEQYF	TRBV11-3	NA	TRBJ2-7	once
TGTGCCAGCGGAGACAGAAAGGGCTTC	CASGDRKGF	TRBV2	NA	TRBJ1-2	NA
TGTGCCAGCAGCCTGGAGGACAGGGTAACGCCAGATACGCAGTATTTT	CASSLEDRVTPDTQYF	TRBV14	TRBD1	TRBJ2-3	few
TGCGCCAGCAGCCAAGCTGGAGGGGGCTGGTTTGAAAAACTGTTTTTT	CASSQAGGGWFEKLFF	TRBV4-1	TRBD1	TRBJ1-4	NA
TGTGCCAGCAGTGGCGAGGGCCTCATAGACCCAAACACCATATATTTT	CASSGEGLIDPNTIYF	TRBV7-9	NA	TRBJ1-3	few
TGTGCCATCAGTGATGACCCACAGGGGATCCTCACAGATACGCAGTATTTT	CAISDDPQGILTDTQYF	TRBV10-3	TRBD1	TRBJ2-3	once
TGTGCCAGTAGACCTTGGGAAGAGGCCTACGAGCAGTACTTC	CASRPWEEAYEQYF	TRBV19	NA	TRBJ2-7	few
TGCGCCAGCAGCCAAGAAAGGGACGCCTTCTATGGCTACACCTTC	CASSQERDAFYGYTF	TRBV4-1	NA	TRBJ1-2	NA
TGTGCCAGCAGCTTACGCAGGGAACGTGAAGCTTTCTTT	CASSLRREREAFF	TRBV7-9	NA	TRBJ1-1	few
TGTGCCAGCAGCCCACCCAGCCCCGGGGAGCTGTTTTTT	CASSPPSPGELFF	TRBV7-6	NA	TRBJ2-2	few
TGTGCCAGCAGCTACGACATCGGGACTGAAGCTTTCTTT	CASSYDIGTEAFF	TRBV7-6	NA	TRBJ1-1	NA
TGTGCCAGTAGCGGAAACTACGAGCAGTACTTC	CASSGNYEQYF	TRBV19	NA	TRBJ2-7	NA
TGTGCCAGCAGCCAAGCTCGGTATGTGAACACTGAAGCTTTCTTT	CASSQARYVNTEAFF	TRBV4-2	NA	TRBJ1-1	NA
TGTGCCTGGACCGAAGGGACTAGCAATTACAATGAGCAGTTCTTC	CAWTEGTSNYNEQFF	TRBV30	TRBD2	TRBJ2-1	once
TGTGCCAGCAGCGTAGGACAGGGGTCGTCGTACGAGCAGTACTTC	CASSVGQGSSYEQYF	TRBV11-2	TRBD1	TRBJ2-7	NA
TGTGCCAGCAGTTTAGGGGGACTTGAGCAGTTCTTC	CASSLGGLEQFF	TRBV27	NA	TRBJ2-1	few
TGTGCCAGCAGTCCAAACAGTAACTTGCCCCAGCATTTT	CASSPNSNLPQHF	TRBV2	NA	TRBJ1-5	once
TGTGCCAGCAGCTTAGCCCATTTTACAGGGGATGGCTACACCTTC	CASSLAHFTGDGYTF	TRBV11-1	TRBD1	TRBJ1-2	NA
TGCGCCAGCAGCTTGGCCTTCGGGACTGGGGCCAACGTCCTGACTTTC	CASSLAFGTGANVLTF	TRBV5-1	NA	TRBJ2-6	NA
TGCGCCAGCAGCACCCGCGGGGGGACGAACAATGAGCAGTTCTTC	CASSTRGGTNNEQFF	TRBV4-1	TRBD2	TRBJ2-1	NA
TGTGCCAGCAGCCGGGACGCAGGTCAGCCCCAGCATTTT	CASSRDAGQPQHF	TRBV7-8	NA	TRBJ1-5	few
TGTGCCAGCAGCGTAGGTAGTGGGCAGCTACCCGGGGATGAAAAACTGTTTTTT	CASSVGSGQLPGDEKLFF	TRBV9	NA	TRBJ1-4	NA
TGTGCCAGCAGTTTCGCGGACACCTACTACGAGCAGTACTTC	CASSFADTYYEQYF	TRBV6-5	NA	TRBJ2-7	NA
TGTGCCAGGGGGTTCAGTCAGCCCCAGCATTTT	CARGFSQPQHF	TRBV21-1	NA	TRBJ1-5	NA
TGTGCCAGCAGCCCGCTACGGGACTCCCCCGAGCAGTTCTTC	CASSPLRDSPEQFF	TRBV7-8	NA	TRBJ2-1	NA
TGTGCCAGCAGCACAGGAGAGACCCAGTACTTC	CASSTGETQYF	TRBV5-4	NA	TRBJ2-5	once
TGCGCCAGCAGCTCGACGGACTATACTGAAGCTTTCTTT	CASSSTDYTEAFF	TRBV5-1	NA	TRBJ1-1	few
TGCGCCAGCAGCCAAGTCGGAGCCCATCGGGATGAGCAGTTCTTC	CASSQVGAHRDEQFF	TRBV4-1	NA	TRBJ2-1	NA
TGCGCCAGCAGTGAATCTAGCGGTGACACCGGGGAGCTGTTTTTT	CASSESSGDTGELFF	TRBV10-2	TRBD2	TRBJ2-2	NA
TGTGCCAGCAGTGACCAGGTTAGCACAGATACGCAGTATTTT	CASSDQVSTDTQYF	TRBV2	NA	TRBJ2-3	once
TGTGCCAGCAGCTTGGATGGGCGACCTGAAGCTTTCTTT	CASSLDGRPEAFF	TRBV5-6	NA	TRBJ1-1	NA
TGTGCCAGCAGCTTGGACGGGAGCTATGAGCAGTTCTTC	CASSLDGSYEQFF	TRBV5-4	NA	TRBJ2-1	NA
TGTGCCAGCTGGCGAGGGGGGACAGGGCATCAGCCCCAGCATTTT	CASWRGGTGHQPQHF	TRBV28	TRBD1	TRBJ1-5	NA
TGTGCCAGCAGTCTGTTGGGGGGACAGGAAGCTTTCTTT	CASSLLGGQEAFF	TRBV27	TRBD1	TRBJ1-1	few
TGTGCCAGCAGCGCCCACAGGGGCACGGAAGAGACCCAGTACTTC	CASSAHRGTEETQYF	TRBV9	TRBD1	TRBJ2-5	NA